A selection of T cell receptor beta chains follows, all from one sample in a study of shared clonotypes between healthy human individuals. Profiled with immunoSEQ multiplex PCR; TCRdb holds only in-frame clones, not every one. The table shows approximately 340,000 clones, with around 70% occurring only once. Sequenced input: memory CD4+ T cells sorted from blood. The receptors originated from a man aged 30 to 39 in good health. CDR3s include the opening cysteine and the closing phenylalanine or tryptophan. Each record gives: clone size, V gene, D gene, J gene, CDR3 protein, CDR3 DNA. D genes are given only for firm matches. Clone size is not always given. Where it is, it says once, few, many or a class for expanded clones.

-	TRBV5-1	-	TRBJ2-3	CASSLTQAGIDTQYF	TGCGCCAGCAGCTTGACCCAGGCGGGAATAGATACGCAGTATTTT
-	TRBV6-5	-	TRBJ2-3	CASSYAGPRDTQYF	TGTGCCAGCAGTTATGCGGGACCTAGGGATACGCAGTATTTT
-	TRBV9	-	TRBJ2-1	CASSAGPISYNEQFF	TGTGCCAGCAGCGCGGGTCCCATCTCCTACAATGAGCAGTTCTTC
-	TRBV2	-	TRBJ2-7	CASSVGEQYF	TGTGCCAGCAGTGTCGGGGAGCAGTACTTC
-	TRBV5-1	-	TRBJ1-4	CASSLDSTDEKLFF	TGCGCCAGCAGCTTGGACTCTACAGACGAAAAACTGTTTTTT
few	TRBV6-5	-	TRBJ2-3	CASRSWRSTDTQYF	TGTGCCAGCCGCTCTTGGAGGAGCACAGATACGCAGTATTTT
-	TRBV14	-	TRBJ2-1	CASSPGLLRYNEQFF	TGTGCCAGCAGCCCGGGGTTGTTACGCTACAATGAGCAGTTCTTC
once	TRBV27	TRBD1	TRBJ2-6	CASSLLQGTAGANVLTF	TGTGCCAGCAGTTTACTCCAAGGGACAGCTGGGGCCAACGTCCTGACTTTC
-	TRBV30	-	TRBJ1-4	CAWSLRQGGKLFF	TGTGCCTGGAGTTTGAGGCAAGGAGGAAAACTGTTTTTT
-	TRBV6-1	-	TRBJ2-6	CASSVRTGLERWANVLTF	TGTGCCAGCAGTGTGAGGACGGGTTTGGAACGCTGGGCCAACGTCCTGACTTTC
-	TRBV5-1	-	TRBJ1-5	CASSLDAYSNQPQHF	TGCGCCAGCAGCTTGGACGCATATAGCAATCAGCCCCAGCATTTT
few	TRBV5-5	-	TRBJ1-5	CASSRTVSNQPQHF	TGTGCCAGCAGTCGGACAGTTAGCAATCAGCCCCAGCATTTT
-	TRBV27	-	TRBJ2-3	CASAPFSGPDTQYF	TGTGCCAGCGCCCCTTTTAGCGGACCAGATACGCAGTATTTT